This TCR beta chain appears in the sequencing data of a study of cytotoxic CD8 clonotypes in ibrutinib-treated CLL. Study-wide background: Overall, 24 responses were partial and 2 complete; following median roughly 70 months, about 14 patients stayed remitted and about twelve progressed. Response samples were drawn at a median of about 13 months of treatment, range 6 to 36. The samples contained a few hundred thousand productive templates on average. They also contained an average of approximately 94,000 productive rearrangements. Study-wide points: Researchers report that baseline clonality outpaced age-matched healthy donors and tracked circulating CD8+ T-cell counts.

Some clones are missing from TCRdb's copy, which holds only in-frame ones; the method was immunoSEQ multiplex PCR. The table has 120,000 to 150,000 clones, approximately 75% seen once. Germline-derived CDR1 and CDR2 are MNHEY and SMNVEV (reference sequence). This CDR3 spans 15 amino acids. Between the trimmed V and J ends, which lost 3 bases and 0 bases, there was a span of 11 bases. On this clone itself: No antigen is known for it.

This clonotype originated in a human donor with chronic lymphocytic leukemia. This sequence joins TRBV27 and TRBJ1-1; D gene ambiguous. The material sequenced was PBMCs, taken after 12 months of ibrutinib treatment. The CDR3 reads CASSLVKFMNTEAFF. The DNA of the CDR3 is TGTGCCAGCAGTTTGGTCAAATTCATGAACACTGAAGCTTTCTTT.